This T cell receptor (beta chain) came from a study of cytomegalovirus exposure and HLA in healthy donors. The PCR employed 60 Vbeta primers together with 13 Jbeta primers. The method was immunoSEQ multiplex PCR; TCRdb's version includes in-frame clones alone and lacks a portion of them. The table records approximately 220,000 clones, more than 65% of them present only once. Per the germline V gene, CDR1 is SGHDT and CDR2 is YYEEEE. CDR3 size: 15 residues. V trimming: 3 bases; J trimming: 3 bases; junction bases outside the gene matches: 4. This clone was detected only a few times. The sample carries other DNA sequences with the same CDR3.

V is TRBV5-6 and J is TRBJ2-1; 9 bases agree with TRBD1. The source material was PBMCs. This TCR was sampled from a man aged 18 to 30 in good health and CMV-seronegative. Written as DNA, the CDR3 is TGTGCCAGCAGCTCACAGGGGGCCAGCTACAATGAGCAGTTCTTC. Amino acid sequence: CASSSQGASYNEQFF.